The clone carrying this T cell receptor beta chain was found many times. The antigen is not known. The CDR3 spans 13 residues. Per the germline V gene, CDR1 is MNHEY and CDR2 is SMNVEV (reference sequence). V dropped 3 bases and J dropped 4; count of bases not matched to a gene: 2. Every TCR cDNA molecule carried a tag that served as a unique molecular identifier. Each CDR3 protein gets one entry after TCRdb re-called the 5' RACE reads with MiXCR. The data show 25,000 to 30,000 distinct CDR3 sequences, around 8% seen once. The data belong to a study of spatial heterogeneity in lung cancer. Study summary: In raw reads, more than 9.5 appearances on average were recorded for each unique TCR and UMI combination. Points from the study as a whole: At resection, ubiquitous expanded tumor TCRs appeared in blood more than at follow-up.

Time point of the sample: sample taken at primary tumor resection. TCRs were sequenced from unsorted whole RNA of tumor, nontumor lung or PBMC. The donors were 55 to 85 patients with non-small cell lung cancer that was early-stage and untreated. The chain recombines TRBV27 with TRBJ1-2; 7 bases map to TRBD1. The specimen comprised PBMCs, sampled at surgery. The origin of this receptor is a female donor with early-stage non-small cell lung cancer. The CDR3: CASSFSGGYGYTF. In DNA form, the CDR3 reads TGTGCCAGCAGTTTCTCAGGGGGCTATGGCTACACCTTC.